These 12 T cell receptor beta chains were all obtained from the same sample, sequenced in a study of T cell clones after liver transplantation. Clones were sequenced by immunoSEQ multiplex PCR, and TCRdb holds only the in-frame ones, with some missing. The table lists roughly 70,000 clones, over 70% of them singletons. Sequencing used CD4+ T cells from blood, obtained before liver transplant. These receptor sequences come from a human donor who received a liver transplant.

The rearrangement links TRBV9 to TRBJ2-3, with a tentative D call TRBD2 (6 bases). Germline V gives CDR1 SGDLS, CDR2 YYNGEE. Trimming took 0 bases from V and 0 from J, leaving 11 bases between them. CDR3 length: 16 amino acids. The CDR3 DNA follows: TGTGCCAGCAGCGTAGCGGGGGACCCAAGCACAGATACGCAGTATTTT. It yields the protein CASSVAGDPSTDTQYF.

This clone was detected ten times or more. V gene TRBV14 combines with J gene TRBJ2-1; 8 bases are shared with TRBD1. The J segment lost 7 bases and the V segment lost 0 bases, leaving 5 bases of the junction unmatched. CDR3 length: 15 amino acids. CDR1 SGHDN and CDR2 FVKESK come from the germline V gene. The CDR3 is CASSQDRQGRNEQFF. DNA of the CDR3: TGTGCCAGCAGCCAAGATAGACAGGGGAGGAATGAGCAGTTCTTC.

The chain joins TRBV2 to TRBJ1-5; 8 nucleotides line up with TRBD1. The length of the CDR3 is 15 residues. V shed 7 bases, J shed 7 bases, and the junction held 12 bases outside the gene matches. Germline V CDR1 and CDR2: SNHLY, FYNNEI. The CDR3: CASNAGQGRSQPQHF. DNA of the CDR3: TGTGCCAGCAACGCCGGACAGGGTAGGAGCCAGCCCCAGCATTTT.

J is TRBJ2-4 and V is TRBV11-2; TRBD1 agrees at 9 bases. CDR3 length: 19 amino acids. Germline values: CDR1 SGHAT, CDR2 FQNNGV. Unmatched junction bases numbered 17, after V lost 5 bases and J lost 3 bases. The CDR3 region has the DNA TGTGCCAGCAGCGCGACCGGGACAGGGAGAGGGGAATTCAAAAACATTCAGTACTTC. It codes for CASSATGTGRGEFKNIQYF.

The rearrangement joins TRBV9 to TRBJ1-4; D not certain. The V gene lost 4 bases and the J gene lost 0 bases, with 10 bases spanning the gap. CDR1 and CDR2 from the germline V gene are SGDLS and YYNGEE. The CDR3 covers 15 residues. In DNA form, the CDR3 reads TGTGCCAGCAGCCCTAGGACGGCAACTAATGAAAAACTGTTTTTT. It yields the protein CASSPRTATNEKLFF.

The J gene is TRBJ1-5, the V gene TRBV27, with D maybe TRBD1 (6 bases). Germline CDR1 reads MNHEY; CDR2 reads SMNVEV (reference sequence). This CDR3 contains 15 residues. The germline V and J ends were trimmed by 0 bases and 5 bases, with 11 bases remaining between them. The chain's CDR3 is CASSLSGAGDQPQHF. The CDR3, as DNA: TGTGCCAGCAGTTTATCCGGGGCAGGGGATCAGCCCCAGCATTTT.

The rearrangement uses TRBV19 and TRBJ2-5, with 10 bases that match TRBD2. Looked up from germline, CDR1 is LNHDA and CDR2 is SQIVND (reference sequence). With V trimmed by 1 base and J by 5 bases, 7 bases remained unmatched. This CDR3 contains 16 residues. CDR3 sequence (DNA): TGTGCCAGTAGTATAGGATCTAGCGGGAGTCGGGAGACCCAGTACTTC. It is translated as CASSIGSSGSRETQYF.

This clone was recorded at least ten times. This chain joins TRBV18 and TRBJ1-1; perhaps TRBD1 as D (6 bases). The length of the CDR3 is 14 residues. Germline CDR1 KGHSH, CDR2 LQKENI. Trimming took 5 bases from V and 3 from J, leaving 13 bases between them. This chain's CDR3 is CASSSLPGDTEAFF. The CDR3 DNA reads as TGTGCCAGCTCATCTCTTCCAGGGGACACTGAAGCTTTCTTT.

V and J are TRBV5-1 and TRBJ2-5, with D maybe TRBD2 (7 bases). Germline V lookup: CDR1 SGHRS, CDR2 YFSETQ. The CDR3 is made up of 14 amino acids. V was clipped by 4 bases and J by 5 bases, with 15 bases between them. The CDR3 loop is CASSGPEGGETQYF. In DNA form, the CDR3 reads TGCGCCAGCAGCGGTCCTGAGGGGGGGGAGACCCAGTACTTC.

J is TRBJ1-2 and V is TRBV4-1; no definite D call. Trimming cost V 2 bases and J 2 bases, with 12 bases left between them. The CDR3 has 15 residues. Germline CDR1 MGHRA, CDR2 YSYEKL. In DNA form, the CDR3 reads TGCGCCAGCAGCCAAATAGAATACCCAAACTATGGCTACACCTTC. Its protein product is CASSQIEYPNYGYTF.

CDR3 residues: CGGNTFREAGELFF. Here the CDR3 DNA reads TGCGGGGGGAATACGTTTAGGGAAGCCGGGGAGCTGTTTTTT. J is TRBJ2-2 and V is TRBV29-1; D might be TRBD2 (6 bases). The CDR3 has 14 residues. The germline V gene has CDR1 SQVTM and CDR2 ANQGSEA.

This clone was seen only once. The CDR3 DNA is TGTGCCAGCAGTTACTCCCCCAGCGAAGTGTCGCAGTATTTT. As protein: CASSYSPSEVSQYF. This chain connects TRBV6-5 to TRBJ2-3; no reliable D call. Between the trimmed V and J ends, which lost 0 bases and 10 bases, there was a span of 14 bases. Germline V gives CDR1 MNHEY, CDR2 SVGAGI. The CDR3 length is 14 residues.